A selection of T cell receptor beta chains follows, all from one sample in a study of shared clonotypes between healthy human individuals. Some clones are missing from TCRdb's copy, which holds only in-frame ones; the method was immunoSEQ multiplex PCR. This sample has hundreds of thousands of clones, with about three quarters found just once. The sample was PBMCs. All receptors come from a woman in her thirties or forties in good health. Some clones in this sample may be carry-over from other donors' samples. Both conserved end residues are part of each CDR3. Clone size is shown for a subset of rows, as once, few, many or a class of expanded clone.

V gene	J gene	clone size	CDR3 protein
TRBV19	TRBJ2-1	NA	CASSRQGGSYNEQFF
TRBV5-4	TRBJ2-2	NA	CASSSPGLAGAGELFF
TRBV19	TRBJ2-7	NA	CASSSRGGGTYEQYF
TRBV5-6	TRBJ1-2	many	CASSYERTDHYGYTF
TRBV10-3	TRBJ2-2	NA	CAISWDQNTGELFF
TRBV7-9	TRBJ2-7	once	CASSLGSSITYEQYF
TRBV5-1	TRBJ1-1	once	CASRAAGEAFF
TRBV5-4	TRBJ1-1	NA	CASSTQGPRTEAFF
TRBV18	TRBJ1-1	NA	CASSSTENTEAFF
TRBV5-1	TRBJ1-4	NA	CASSLGQHNEKLFF
TRBV20-1	TRBJ2-5	NA	CSVAYSETQYF
TRBV5-5	TRBJ2-3	NA	CASSPETDTQYF
TRBV9	TRBJ2-5	NA	CASSVGAVDQETQYF
TRBV7-3	TRBJ2-1	few	CASSLRGSGTGVSNEQFF
TRBV7-3	TRBJ2-3	NA	CASSRTRDSGADTQYF
TRBV29-1	TRBJ1-1	NA	CSVFMGAPPEAFF
TRBV6-6	TRBJ2-7	NA	CASSYSSRGWSEQYF
TRBV11-2	TRBJ2-1	NA	CASKPSGGPYNEQFF
TRBV27	TRBJ2-7	once	CASSLAGRYEQYF
TRBV7-7	TRBJ2-1	NA	CASSLGTSGSSYNEQFF
TRBV5-4	TRBJ2-2	NA	CASSLGGRAHTGELFF
TRBV4-1	TRBJ1-2	NA	CASSQDARTYGYTF
TRBV4-1	TRBJ2-1	few	CASSQVRQVEEQFF
TRBV25-1	TRBJ2-3	NA	CASSRLLSSTDTQYF
TRBV2	TRBJ2-7	NA	CASTNQGLAGDPQYF
TRBV14	TRBJ1-4	few	CASSLHGVEKLFF
TRBV5-1	TRBJ2-7	NA	CASSMAGGTTSYEQYF
TRBV5-1	TRBJ1-1	NA	CASSLEGGTEAFF
TRBV11-2	TRBJ2-1	NA	CASSFTWQGVYNEQFF
TRBV30	TRBJ2-7	many	CAWEGEIGKQYF
TRBV30	TRBJ2-3	NA	CAWSRDTQYF
TRBV5-5	TRBJ2-3	NA	CASSQGPSTDTQYF
TRBV5-1	TRBJ2-3	NA	CASSFFVSVGTDTQYF
TRBV6-5	TRBJ1-4	NA	CASRDDRGPFEKLFF
TRBV5-4	TRBJ2-1	NA	CASSLPTGGLRGEQFF